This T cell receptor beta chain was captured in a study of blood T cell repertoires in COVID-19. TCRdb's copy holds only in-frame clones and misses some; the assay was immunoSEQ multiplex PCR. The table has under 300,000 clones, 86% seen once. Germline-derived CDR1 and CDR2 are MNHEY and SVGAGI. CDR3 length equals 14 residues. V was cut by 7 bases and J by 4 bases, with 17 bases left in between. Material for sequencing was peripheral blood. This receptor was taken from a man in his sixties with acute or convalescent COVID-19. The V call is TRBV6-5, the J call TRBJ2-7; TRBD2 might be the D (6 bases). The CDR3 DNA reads TGTGCCAGCACCTCAGCCGGGAGTCGGTACGAGCAGTACTTC. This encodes CASTSAGSRYEQYF.